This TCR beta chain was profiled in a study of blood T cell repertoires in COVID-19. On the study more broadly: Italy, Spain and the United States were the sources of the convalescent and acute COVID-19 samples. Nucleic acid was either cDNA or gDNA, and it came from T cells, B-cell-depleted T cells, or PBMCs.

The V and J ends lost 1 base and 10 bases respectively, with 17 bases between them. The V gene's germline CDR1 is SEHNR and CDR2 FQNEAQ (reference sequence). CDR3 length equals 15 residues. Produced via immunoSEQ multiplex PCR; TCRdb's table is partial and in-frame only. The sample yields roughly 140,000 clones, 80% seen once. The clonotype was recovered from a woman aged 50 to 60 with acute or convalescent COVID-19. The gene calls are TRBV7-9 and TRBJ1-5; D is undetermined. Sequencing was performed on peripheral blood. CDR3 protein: CASSLDGSPRGPQHF. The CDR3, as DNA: TGTGCCAGCAGCTTAGATGGTAGCCCCCGAGGACCCCAGCATTTT. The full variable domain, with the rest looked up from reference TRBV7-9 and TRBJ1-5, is DTGVSQNPRHKITKRGQNVTFRCDPISEHNRLYWYRQTLGQGPEFLTYFQNEAQLEKSRLLSDRFSAERPKGSFSTLEIQRTEQGDSAMYLCASSLDGSPRGPQHFGDGTRLSIL.